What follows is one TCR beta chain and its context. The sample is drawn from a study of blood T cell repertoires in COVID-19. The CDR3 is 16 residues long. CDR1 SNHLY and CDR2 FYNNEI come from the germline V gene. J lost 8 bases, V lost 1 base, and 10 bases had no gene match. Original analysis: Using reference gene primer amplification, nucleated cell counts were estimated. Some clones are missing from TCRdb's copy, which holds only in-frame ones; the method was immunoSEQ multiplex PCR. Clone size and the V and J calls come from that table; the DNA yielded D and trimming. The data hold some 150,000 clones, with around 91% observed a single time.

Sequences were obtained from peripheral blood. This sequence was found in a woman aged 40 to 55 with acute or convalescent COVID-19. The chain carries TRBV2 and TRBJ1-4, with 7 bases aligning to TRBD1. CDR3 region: CASSEVRAGGREKLFF. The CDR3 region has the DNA TGTGCCAGCAGTGAAGTACGGGCAGGGGGTCGGGAAAAACTGTTTTTT. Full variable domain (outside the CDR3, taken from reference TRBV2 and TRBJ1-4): EPEVTQTPSHQVTQMGQEVILRCVPISNHLYFYWYRQILGQKVEFLVSFYNNEISEKSEIFDDQFSVERPDGSNFTLKIRSTKLEDSAMYFCASSEVRAGGREKLFFGSGTQLSVL.